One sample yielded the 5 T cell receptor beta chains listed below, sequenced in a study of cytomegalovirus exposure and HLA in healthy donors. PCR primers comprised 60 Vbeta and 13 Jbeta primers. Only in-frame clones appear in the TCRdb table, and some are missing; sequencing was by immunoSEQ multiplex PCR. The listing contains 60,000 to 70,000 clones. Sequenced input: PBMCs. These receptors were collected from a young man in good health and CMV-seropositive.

CDR3 DNA: TGCACCATCCTGACGGGACAGTTCACAGATACGCAGTATTTT. It specifies CTILTGQFTDTQYF. The V call is TRBV1, the J call TRBJ2-3; TRBD1 is the table's D call and was not checked against the DNA. TRBV1 is a documented pseudogene. The CDR3 is 14 residues long.

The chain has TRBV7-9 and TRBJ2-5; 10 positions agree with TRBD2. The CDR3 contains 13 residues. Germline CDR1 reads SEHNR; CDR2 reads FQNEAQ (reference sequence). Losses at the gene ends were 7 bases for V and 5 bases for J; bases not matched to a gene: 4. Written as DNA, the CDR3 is TGTGCCAGCATCCAAGCGGGAGGGGAGACCCAGTACTTC. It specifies CASIQAGGETQYF.

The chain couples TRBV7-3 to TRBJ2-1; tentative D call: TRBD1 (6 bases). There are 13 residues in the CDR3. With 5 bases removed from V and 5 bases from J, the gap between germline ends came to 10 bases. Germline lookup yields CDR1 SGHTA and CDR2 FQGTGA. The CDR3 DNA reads TGTGCCAGCAGCCCCACAGGGAACAATGAGCAGTTCTTC. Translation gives CASSPTGNNEQFF.

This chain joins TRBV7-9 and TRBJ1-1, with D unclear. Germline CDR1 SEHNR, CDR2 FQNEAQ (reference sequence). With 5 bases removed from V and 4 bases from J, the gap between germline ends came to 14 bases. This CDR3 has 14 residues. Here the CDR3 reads CASSPPAQSTEAFF. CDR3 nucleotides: TGTGCCAGCAGCCCCCCGGCACAGTCCACTGAAGCTTTCTTT.

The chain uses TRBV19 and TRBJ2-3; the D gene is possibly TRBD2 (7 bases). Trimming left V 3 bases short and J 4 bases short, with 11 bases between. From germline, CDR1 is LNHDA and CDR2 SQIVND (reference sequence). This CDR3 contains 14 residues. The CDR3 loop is CASSMGGGADTQYF. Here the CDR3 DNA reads TGTGCCAGTAGTATGGGCGGGGGCGCAGATACGCAGTATTTT.